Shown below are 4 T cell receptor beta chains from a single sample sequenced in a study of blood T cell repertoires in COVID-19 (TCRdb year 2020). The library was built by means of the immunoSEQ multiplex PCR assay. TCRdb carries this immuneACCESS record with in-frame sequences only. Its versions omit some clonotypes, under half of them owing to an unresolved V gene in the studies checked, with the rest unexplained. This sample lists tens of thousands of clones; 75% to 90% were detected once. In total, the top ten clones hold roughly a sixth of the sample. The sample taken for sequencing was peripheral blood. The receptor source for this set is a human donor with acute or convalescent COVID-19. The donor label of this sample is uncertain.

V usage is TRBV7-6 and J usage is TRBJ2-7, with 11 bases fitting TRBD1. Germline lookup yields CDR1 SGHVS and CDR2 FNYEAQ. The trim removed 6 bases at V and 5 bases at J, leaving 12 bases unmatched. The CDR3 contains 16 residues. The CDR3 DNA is TGTGCCAGCAGTTTCGAACACGGACAGGGGGCCCACGAGCAGTACTTC. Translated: CASSFEHGQGAHEQYF.

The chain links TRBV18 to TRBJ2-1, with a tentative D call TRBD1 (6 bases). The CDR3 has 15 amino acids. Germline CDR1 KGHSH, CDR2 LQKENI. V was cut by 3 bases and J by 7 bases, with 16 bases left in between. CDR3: CASSPIITGLNEQFF. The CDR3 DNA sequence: TGTGCCAGCTCACCGATAATTACAGGGTTAAATGAGCAGTTCTTC.

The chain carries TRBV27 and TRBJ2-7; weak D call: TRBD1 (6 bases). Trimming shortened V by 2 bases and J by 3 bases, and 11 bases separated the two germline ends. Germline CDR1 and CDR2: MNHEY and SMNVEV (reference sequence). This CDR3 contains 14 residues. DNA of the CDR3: TGTGCCAGCAGTTTAAGGGGGATCGACTACGAGCAGTACTTC. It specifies CASSLRGIDYEQYF.

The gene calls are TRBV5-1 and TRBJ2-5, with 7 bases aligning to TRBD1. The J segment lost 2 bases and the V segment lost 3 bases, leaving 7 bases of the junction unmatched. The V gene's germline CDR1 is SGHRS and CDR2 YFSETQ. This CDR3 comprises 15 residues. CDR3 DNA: TGCGCCAGCAGCTCCTGGACAGGCCGGCAAGAGACCCAGTACTTC. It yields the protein CASSSWTGRQETQYF.